A single sample gave rise to the 12 T cell receptor beta chains below, sequenced in a study of cytomegalovirus exposure and HLA in healthy donors. The PCR used 60 Vbeta and 13 Jbeta primers. Measured with immunoSEQ multiplex PCR; TCRdb has only the in-frame clones, and not every one. In the table there are around 150,000 clones, 75% to 80% of which are singletons. Sequenced material: PBMCs. These receptors all stem from a woman between 40 and 55 years old in good health and CMV-seropositive.

The V and J genes are TRBV25-1 and TRBJ1-2, with D possibly being TRBD1 (5 bases). The CDR3 runs 14 residues. Deletions cut 6 bases from V and 6 bases from J, with 17 bases between. Germline V gives CDR1 MGHDK, CDR2 SYGVNS. CDR3 sequence (DNA): TGTGCCAGCAGCCTAAGGGGCTCGGGGGATGGCTACACCTTC. Translating it yields CASSLRGSGDGYTF.

This clone was counted only a few times. V and J are TRBV19 and TRBJ2-5, with TRBD1 matching 9 bases. In germline, CDR1 is LNHDA, CDR2 SQIVND (reference sequence). The CDR3 totals 15 residues. Losses at the gene ends were 3 bases for V and 2 bases for J; bases not matched to a gene: 4. The DNA for the CDR3 is TGTGCCAGTAGTATTTGGGACAGGGATCAAGAGACCCAGTACTTC. Encoded protein: CASSIWDRDQETQYF.

This clone came up once. The V gene is TRBV7-9, the J gene TRBJ2-1; D might be TRBD2 (5 bases). CDR3 length: 16 residues. Trimming pared 5 bases from V and 6 bases from J, leaving 20 bases between. The germline CDR1 and CDR2 sequences are SEHNR and FQNEAQ (reference sequence). The CDR3 reads CASSPRTGNRANEQFF. The CDR3 DNA is TGTGCCAGCAGCCCAAGGACCGGGAACAGAGCCAATGAGCAGTTCTTC.

This clone came up once. This chain links TRBV25-1 with TRBJ1-3; D gene unclear. With 1 base removed from V and 4 bases from J, the gap between germline ends came to 14 bases. Germline CDR1 MGHDK, CDR2 SYGVNS. The CDR3 consists of 16 residues. Here the CDR3 reads CASSESRQIPGNTIYF. CDR3 DNA sequence: TGTGCCAGCAGTGAATCCCGCCAGATCCCCGGAAACACCATATATTTT.

The genes are TRBV27 and TRBJ2-7, with TRBD2 identical over 11 bases. This CDR3 region has 14 residues. With V trimmed by 6 bases and J by 4 bases, 5 bases remained unmatched. The germline V gene has CDR1 MNHEY and CDR2 SMNVEV (reference sequence). The CDR3 loop is CASSRLAGSYEQYF. DNA of the CDR3: TGTGCCAGCAGCCGACTAGCGGGAAGTTACGAGCAGTACTTC.

This chain connects TRBV4-3 to TRBJ2-1; 9 bases line up with TRBD2. The germline V gene encodes CDR1 LGHNA and CDR2 YSLEER. The length of the CDR3 is 15 residues. Trimming took 1 base from V and 8 from J; bases not matched to a gene: 6. The CDR3 here is CASSQGGGRAHEQFF. Here the CDR3 DNA reads TGCGCCAGCAGCCAAGGTGGCGGGAGGGCCCATGAGCAGTTCTTC.

The chain uses TRBV7-2 and TRBJ1-5; D ambiguous. This CDR3 is built from 12 residues. The V and J ends lost 6 bases and 4 bases respectively, with 7 bases between them. Germline V gene lookup returns CDR1 SGHTA and CDR2 FQGNSA. The CDR3, as DNA: TGTGCCAGCAGTCTAGAGAATCAGCCCCAGCATTTT. Translation: CASSLENQPQHF. Looking up the rest from reference TRBV7-2 and TRBJ1-5 gives the full variable domain: GAGVSQSPSNKVTEKGKDVELRCDPISGHTALYWYRQSLGQGLEFLIYFQGNSAPDKSGLPSDRFSAERTGGSVSTLTIQRTQQEDSAVYLCASSLENQPQHFGDGTRLSIL.

This clone was seen more than once but under ten times. V gene TRBV29-1 combines with J gene TRBJ2-1; D might be TRBD2 (6 bases). The V and J ends lost 3 bases and 3 bases respectively, with 12 bases between them. This CDR3 comprises 14 residues. Germline V lookup: CDR1 SQVTM, CDR2 ANQGSEA. The CDR3 spells CSVEGGDSYNEQFF. The DNA for the CDR3 is TGCAGCGTTGAGGGGGGAGATAGCTACAATGAGCAGTTCTTC.

J is TRBJ2-3 and V is TRBV18; no clear D. The CDR3 extends over 13 amino acids. V dropped 0 bases and J dropped 1 base, with 2 bases sitting between them. Per germline, CDR1 KGHSH and CDR2 LQKENI. The CDR3 DNA reads TGTGCCAGCTCACCACCCGGCACAGATACGCAGTATTTT. It yields the protein CASSPPGTDTQYF.

The genes are TRBV4-2 and TRBJ2-2; a weak D match, TRBD1 (6 bases). Trimming took 1 base from V and 0 from J, leaving 9 bases between them. CDR1 is LGHNA, CDR2 YNFKEQ, per germline. The CDR3 has 16 residues. As DNA, the CDR3 is TGTGCCAGCAGCCAAGGTCAGGGGACGAACACCGGGGAGCTGTTTTTT. Its protein product is CASSQGQGTNTGELFF.

The chain combines TRBV7-9 with TRBJ2-3; tentatively, D is TRBD1 (5 bases). This CDR3 contains 15 residues. Trimming left V 5 bases short and J 0 bases short, with 12 bases between. Germline V gene sequence: CDR1 SEHNR, CDR2 FQNEAQ (reference sequence). CDR3 sequence reads: CASSRMTASTDTQYF. CDR3 bases: TGTGCCAGCAGCCGAATGACAGCTAGCACAGATACGCAGTATTTT.

This sequence joins TRBV29-1 and TRBJ2-4; D perhaps matches TRBD1 (8 bases). Trimming pared 5 bases from V and 7 bases from J, leaving 21 bases between. CDR3 length: 15 amino acids. In germline, CDR1 is SQVTM, CDR2 ANQGSEA. The CDR3, as DNA: TGCAGCGTTCTGGGGGGGACAGGACAAAAGAACATTCAGTACTTC. This codes for CSVLGGTGQKNIQYF.